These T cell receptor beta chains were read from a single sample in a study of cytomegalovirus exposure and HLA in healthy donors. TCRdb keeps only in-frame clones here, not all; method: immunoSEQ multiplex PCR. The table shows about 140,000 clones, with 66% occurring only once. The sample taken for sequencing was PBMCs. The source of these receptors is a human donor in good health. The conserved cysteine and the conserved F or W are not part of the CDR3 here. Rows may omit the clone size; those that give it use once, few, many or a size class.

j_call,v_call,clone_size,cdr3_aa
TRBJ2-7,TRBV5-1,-,ASSIEGGTFIYEQY
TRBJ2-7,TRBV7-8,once,ASSLSSEQY
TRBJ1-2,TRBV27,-,ASSSPGTNYGYT
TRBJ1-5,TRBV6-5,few,ASSYLRGPQH
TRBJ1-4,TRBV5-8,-,ASSGGTGSEKLF
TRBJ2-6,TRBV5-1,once,ASSSLLQGASGANVLT
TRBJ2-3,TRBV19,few,ASTLAGTADTQY
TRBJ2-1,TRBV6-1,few,ASSGGLAEAYNEQF
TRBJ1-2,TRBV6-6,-,ASSTGQHYGYT
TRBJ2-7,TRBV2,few,ASSGLAGAREQY
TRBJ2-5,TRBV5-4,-,ASSLEAAQETQY
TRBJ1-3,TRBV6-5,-,ASGRGTGQGNTIY